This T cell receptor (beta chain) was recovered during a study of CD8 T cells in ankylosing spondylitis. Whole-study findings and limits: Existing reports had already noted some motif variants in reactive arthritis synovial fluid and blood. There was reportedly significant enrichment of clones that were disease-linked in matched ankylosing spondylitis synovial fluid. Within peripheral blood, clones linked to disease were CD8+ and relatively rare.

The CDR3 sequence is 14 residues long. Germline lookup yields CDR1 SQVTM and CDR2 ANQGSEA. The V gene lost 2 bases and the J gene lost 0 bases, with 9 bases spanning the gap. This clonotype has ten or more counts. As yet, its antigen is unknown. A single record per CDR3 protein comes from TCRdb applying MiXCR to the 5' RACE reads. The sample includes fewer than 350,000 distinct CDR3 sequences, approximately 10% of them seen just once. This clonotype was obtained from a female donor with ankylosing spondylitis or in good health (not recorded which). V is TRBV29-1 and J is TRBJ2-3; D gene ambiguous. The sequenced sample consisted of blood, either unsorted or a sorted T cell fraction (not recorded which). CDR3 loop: CSVELGISTDTQYF. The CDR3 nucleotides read TGCAGCGTTGAACTGGGTATAAGCACAGATACGCAGTATTTT.